This record concerns one T cell receptor (beta chain) sequence. Its specificity is not known. This CDR3 comprises 13 residues. In germline, CDR1 is ENHRY, CDR2 SYGVKD. V was clipped by 6 bases and J by 2 bases, with 11 bases between them. Profiling relied on immunoSEQ multiplex PCR, and the TCRdb table lists in-frame clones only, not all of them. The sample lists about 67,000 clones, around 80% seen once, with approximately 22% in the top ten. The data belong to a study of T cell responses to AZD1222 COVID-19 vaccine. Whole-study findings and limits: The breadth and depth of Spike-specific TCRs increased once two AZD1222 doses had been given. Among vaccine-associated CD4 TCRs, coverage spanned spike, with dominance at 160-218 and 743-854. Clonal diversity was possibly underestimated; the donors were predominantly white British and more often female.

The chain has TRBV10-3 and TRBJ2-7, with D possibly being TRBD1 or TRBD2 (6 bases each). This TCR was sampled from an adult in good health. The specimen was peripheral blood, collected on day 0 of AZD1222 vaccination. In DNA form, the CDR3 reads TGTGCCATCAGGGAGGGACAAACCTACGAGCAGTACTTC. It codes for CAIREGQTYEQYF.